These 4 T cell receptor beta chains originate from one sample sequenced in a study of blood T cells in healthy people across ages. Primed by a sample-barcoded 5' primer and a J-beta primer mix, a second PCR proceeded for about 6 to 11 cycles. Each CDR3 protein is one row after TCRdb ran MiXCR on the 5' RACE reads. The sample consists of some 290,000 distinct CDR3 sequences, roughly 29% of them appearing once. The source material was blood. The source of these receptors is a woman aged 70 to 79 in good health.

The CDR3 spells CASRRRVAGELFF. Written as DNA, the CDR3 is TGTGCCAGCAGACGAAGGGTCGCCGGGGAGCTGTTTTTT. This chain links TRBV28 with TRBJ2-2; D gene ambiguous. V was clipped by 6 bases and J by 6 bases, with 11 bases between them. CDR3 size: 13 residues. From germline, CDR1 is MDHEN and CDR2 SYDVKM.

There are a few counts of this clonotype. This sequence joins TRBV20-1 and TRBJ2-5; 13 bases map to TRBD2. The last part of the DNA fits TRBJ2-7 better; the J call may be wrong. The CDR3 consists of 15 residues. CDR1 is DFQATT, CDR2 SNEGSKA, per germline (reference sequence). The CDR3 DNA sequence: TGCAGTGCCTCGACTAGCGGGAGGCCTCTCTACGAGCAGTACTTC. Its protein product is CSASTSGRPLYEQYF.

This chain joins TRBV28 and TRBJ1-6; D unclear. Germline CDR1 reads MDHEN; CDR2 reads SYDVKM. Trimming took 3 bases from V and 10 from J, leaving 10 bases between them. The CDR3 consists of 13 residues. CDR3 loop: CASSFQAGSPLHF. In DNA form, the CDR3 reads TGTGCCAGCAGTTTTCAGGCGGGGTCACCCCTCCACTTT.

The chain recombines TRBV5-1 with TRBJ1-3; D ambiguous. This CDR3 has 14 amino acids. V shed 2 bases and J shed 0 bases, with 6 bases lying between them. The germline V gene encodes CDR1 SGHRS and CDR2 YFSETQ. This CDR3 reads CASSFANSGNTIYF. The CDR3 bases are TGCGCCAGCAGCTTCGCAAACTCTGGAAACACCATATATTTT. Drawing the rest from reference TRBV5-1 and TRBJ1-3, the complete variable domain is KAGVTQTPRYLIKTRGQQVTLSCSPISGHRSVSWYQQTPGQGLQFLFEYFSETQRNKGNFPGRFSGRQFSNSRSEMNVSTLELGDSALYLCASSFANSGNTIYFGEGSWLTVV.